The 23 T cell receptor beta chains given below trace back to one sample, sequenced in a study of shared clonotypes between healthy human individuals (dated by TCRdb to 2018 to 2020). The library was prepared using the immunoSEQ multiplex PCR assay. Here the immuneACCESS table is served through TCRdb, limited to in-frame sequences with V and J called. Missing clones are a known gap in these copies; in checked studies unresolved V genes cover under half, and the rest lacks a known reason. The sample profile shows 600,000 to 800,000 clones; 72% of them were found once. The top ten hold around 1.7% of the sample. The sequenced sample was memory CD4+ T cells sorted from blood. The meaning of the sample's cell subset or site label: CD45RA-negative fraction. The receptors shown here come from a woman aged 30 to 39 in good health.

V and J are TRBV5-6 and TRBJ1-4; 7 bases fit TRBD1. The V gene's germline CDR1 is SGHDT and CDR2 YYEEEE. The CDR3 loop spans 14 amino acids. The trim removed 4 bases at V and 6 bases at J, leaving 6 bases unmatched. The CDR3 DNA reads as TGTGCCAGCAGCCGAACAGGGGTCGATGAAAAACTGTTTTTT. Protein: CASSRTGVDEKLFF.

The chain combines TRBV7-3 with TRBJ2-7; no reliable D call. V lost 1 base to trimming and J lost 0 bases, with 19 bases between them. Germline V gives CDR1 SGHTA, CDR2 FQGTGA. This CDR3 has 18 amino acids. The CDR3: CASSLMFLSRLGSYEQYF. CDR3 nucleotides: TGTGCCAGCAGCTTAATGTTTTTGTCACGACTGGGCTCCTACGAGCAGTACTTC.

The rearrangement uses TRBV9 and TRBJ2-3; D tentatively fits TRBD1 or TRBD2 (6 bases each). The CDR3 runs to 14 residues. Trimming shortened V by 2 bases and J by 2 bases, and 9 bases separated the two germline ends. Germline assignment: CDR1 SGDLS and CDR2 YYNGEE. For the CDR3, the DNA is TGTGCCAGCAGCGTTTCGGGGGCCACAGATACGCAGTATTTT. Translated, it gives CASSVSGATDTQYF.

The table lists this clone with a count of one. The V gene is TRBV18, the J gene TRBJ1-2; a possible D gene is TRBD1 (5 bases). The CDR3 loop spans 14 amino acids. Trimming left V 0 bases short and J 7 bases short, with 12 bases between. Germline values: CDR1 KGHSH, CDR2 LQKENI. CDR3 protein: CASSPPGGDFGYTF. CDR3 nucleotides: TGTGCCAGCTCACCACCCGGGGGGGATTTTGGCTACACCTTC.

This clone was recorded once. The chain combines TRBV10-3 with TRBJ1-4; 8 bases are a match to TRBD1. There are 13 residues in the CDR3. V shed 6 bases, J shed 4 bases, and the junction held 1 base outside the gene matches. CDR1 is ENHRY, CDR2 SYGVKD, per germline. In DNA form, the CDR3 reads TGTGCCATCAGGGGACAGGATAATGAAAAACTGTTTTTT. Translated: CAIRGQDNEKLFF.

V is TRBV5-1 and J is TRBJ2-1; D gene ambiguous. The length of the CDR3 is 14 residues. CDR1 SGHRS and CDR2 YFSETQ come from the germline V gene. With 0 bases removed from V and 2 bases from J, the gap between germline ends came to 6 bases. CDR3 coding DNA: TGCGCCAGCAGCTTGGGGAGTGCCTACAATGAGCAGTTCTTC. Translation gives CASSLGSAYNEQFF.

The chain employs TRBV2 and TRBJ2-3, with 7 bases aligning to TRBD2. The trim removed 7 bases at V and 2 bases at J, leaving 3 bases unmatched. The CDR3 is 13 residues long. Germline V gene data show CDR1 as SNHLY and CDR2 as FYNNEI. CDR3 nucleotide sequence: TGTGCCAGCATGCGGGAGTACACAGATACGCAGTATTTT. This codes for CASMREYTDTQYF.

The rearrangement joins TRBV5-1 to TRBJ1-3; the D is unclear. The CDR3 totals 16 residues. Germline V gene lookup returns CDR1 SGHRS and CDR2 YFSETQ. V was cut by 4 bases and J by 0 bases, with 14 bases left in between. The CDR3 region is CASSREFLSSGNTIYF. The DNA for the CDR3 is TGCGCCAGCAGCCGAGAGTTCTTGAGCTCTGGAAACACCATATATTTT.

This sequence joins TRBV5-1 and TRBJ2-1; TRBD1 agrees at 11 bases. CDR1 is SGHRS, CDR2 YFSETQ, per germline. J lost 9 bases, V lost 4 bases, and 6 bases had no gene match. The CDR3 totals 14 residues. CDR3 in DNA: TGCGCCAGCAGCATCGGGACAGGGGGAGTTGAGCAGTTCTTC. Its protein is CASSIGTGGVEQFF.

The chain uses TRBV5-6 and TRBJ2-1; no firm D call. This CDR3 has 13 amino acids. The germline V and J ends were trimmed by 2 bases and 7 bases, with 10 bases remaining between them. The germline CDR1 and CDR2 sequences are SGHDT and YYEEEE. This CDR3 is CASSFSRLNEQFF. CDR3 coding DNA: TGTGCCAGCAGCTTTTCTAGGCTAAATGAGCAGTTCTTC.

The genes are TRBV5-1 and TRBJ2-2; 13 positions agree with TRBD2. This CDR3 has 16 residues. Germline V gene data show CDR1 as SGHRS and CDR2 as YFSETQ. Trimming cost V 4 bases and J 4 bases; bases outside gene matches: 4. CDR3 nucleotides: TGCGCCAGCAGCCAAGGACTAGCGGGAGCCACCGGGGAGCTGTTTTTT. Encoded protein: CASSQGLAGATGELFF.

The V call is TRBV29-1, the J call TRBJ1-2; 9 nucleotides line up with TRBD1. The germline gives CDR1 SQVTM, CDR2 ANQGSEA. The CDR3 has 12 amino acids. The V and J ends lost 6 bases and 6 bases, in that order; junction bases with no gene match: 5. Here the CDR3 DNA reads TGCAGCGTATTACAGGGGGCGGATGGCTACACCTTC. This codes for CSVLQGADGYTF.

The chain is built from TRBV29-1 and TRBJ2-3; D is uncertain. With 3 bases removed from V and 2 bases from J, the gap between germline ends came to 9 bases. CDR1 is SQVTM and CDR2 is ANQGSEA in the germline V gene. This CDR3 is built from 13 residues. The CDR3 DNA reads TGCAGCGTTGAGCCCTCATACACAGATACGCAGTATTTT. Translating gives CSVEPSYTDTQYF.

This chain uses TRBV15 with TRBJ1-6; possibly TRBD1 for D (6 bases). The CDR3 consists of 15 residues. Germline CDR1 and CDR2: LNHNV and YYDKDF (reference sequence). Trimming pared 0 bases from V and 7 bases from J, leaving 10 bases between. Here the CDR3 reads CATSREQGGNSPLHF. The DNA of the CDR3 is TGTGCCACCAGCAGAGAACAGGGAGGAAATTCACCCCTCCACTTT.

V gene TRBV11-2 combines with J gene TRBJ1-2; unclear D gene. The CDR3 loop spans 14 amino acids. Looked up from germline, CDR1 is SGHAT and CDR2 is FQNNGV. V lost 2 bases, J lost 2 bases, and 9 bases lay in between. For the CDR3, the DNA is TGTGCCAGCAGCTTAATAGGACGGAACTATGGCTACACCTTC. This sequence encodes CASSLIGRNYGYTF. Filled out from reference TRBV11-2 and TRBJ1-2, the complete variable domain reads EAGVAQSPRYKIIEKRQSVAFWCNPISGHATLYWYQQILGQGPKLLIQFQNNGVVDDSQLPKDRFSAERLKGVDSTLKIQPAKLEDSAVYLCASSLIGRNYGYTFGSGTRLTVV.

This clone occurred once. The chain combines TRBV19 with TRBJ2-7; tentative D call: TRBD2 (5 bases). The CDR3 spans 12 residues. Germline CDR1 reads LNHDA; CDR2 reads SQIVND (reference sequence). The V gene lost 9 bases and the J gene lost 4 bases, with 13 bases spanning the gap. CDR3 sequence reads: CASKGDAYEQYF. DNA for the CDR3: TGTGCCAGCAAGGGAGACGCTTACGAGCAGTACTTC.

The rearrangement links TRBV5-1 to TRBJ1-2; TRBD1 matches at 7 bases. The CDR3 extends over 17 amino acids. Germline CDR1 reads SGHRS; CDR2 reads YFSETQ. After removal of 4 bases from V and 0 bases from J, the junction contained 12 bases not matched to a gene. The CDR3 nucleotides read TGCGCCAGCAGCGTAGGACGCATAACAGGGGCTAACTATGGCTACACCTTC. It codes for CASSVGRITGANYGYTF. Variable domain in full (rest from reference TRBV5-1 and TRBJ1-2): KAGVTQTPRYLIKTRGQQVTLSCSPISGHRSVSWYQQTPGQGLQFLFEYFSETQRNKGNFPGRFSGRQFSNSRSEMNVSTLELGDSALYLCASSVGRITGANYGYTFGSGTRLTVV.

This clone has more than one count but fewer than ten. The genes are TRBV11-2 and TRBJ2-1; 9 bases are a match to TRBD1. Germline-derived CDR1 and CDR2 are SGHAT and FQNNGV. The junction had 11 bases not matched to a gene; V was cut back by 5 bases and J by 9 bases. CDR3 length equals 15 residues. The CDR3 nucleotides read TGTGCCAGCAGCGTAACAGGGGGCTACGGTGGTGAGCAGTTCTTC. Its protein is CASSVTGGYGGEQFF.

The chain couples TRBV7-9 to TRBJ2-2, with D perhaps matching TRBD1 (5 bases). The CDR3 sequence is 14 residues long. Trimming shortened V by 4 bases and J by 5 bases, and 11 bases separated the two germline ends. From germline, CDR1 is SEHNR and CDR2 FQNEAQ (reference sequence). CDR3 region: CASSSQGETGELFF. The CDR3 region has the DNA TGTGCCAGCAGCTCCCAGGGTGAAACCGGGGAGCTGTTTTTT.

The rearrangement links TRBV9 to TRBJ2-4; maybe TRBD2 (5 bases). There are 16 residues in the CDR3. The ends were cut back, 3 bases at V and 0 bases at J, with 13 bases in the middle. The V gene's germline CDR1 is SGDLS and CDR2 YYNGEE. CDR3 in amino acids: CASSGRPDLAKNIQYF. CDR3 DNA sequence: TGTGCCAGCAGCGGACGGCCGGACTTAGCCAAAAACATTCAGTACTTC. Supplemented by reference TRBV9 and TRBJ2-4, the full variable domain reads DSGVTQTPKHLITATGQRVTLRCSPRSGDLSVYWYQQSLDQGLQFLIQYYNGEERAKGNILERFSAQQFPDLHSELNLSSLELGDSALYFCASSGRPDLAKNIQYFGAGTRLSVL.

The CDR3 region has the DNA TGTGCCAGCAGTGAAACTAGCGGGGGGAGGGAGCAGTTCTTC. It is translated as CASSETSGGREQFF. The chain couples TRBV28 to TRBJ2-1; 12 bases are a match to TRBD2. V lost 5 bases to trimming and J lost 10 bases; unmatched junction nucleotides: 6. The CDR3 contains 14 residues. The germline V gene has CDR1 MDHEN and CDR2 SYDVKM.

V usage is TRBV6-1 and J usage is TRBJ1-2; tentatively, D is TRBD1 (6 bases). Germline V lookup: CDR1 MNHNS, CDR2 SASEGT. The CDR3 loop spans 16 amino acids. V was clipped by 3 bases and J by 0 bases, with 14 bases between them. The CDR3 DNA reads TGTGCCAGCAGTGATATGTGGGGGCCAGCTAACTATGGCTACACCTTC. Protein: CASSDMWGPANYGYTF.

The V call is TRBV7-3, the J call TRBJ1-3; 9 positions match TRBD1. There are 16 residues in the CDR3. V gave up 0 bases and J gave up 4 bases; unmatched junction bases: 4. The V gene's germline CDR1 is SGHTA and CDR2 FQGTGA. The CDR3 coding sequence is TGTGCCAGCAGCTTAACTGGGACAGGGCCAGGAAACACCATATATTTT. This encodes CASSLTGTGPGNTIYF.